The 4 T cell receptor beta chains below come from one sample, sequenced in a study of CD8 T cells in Susac syndrome. The RNA, roughly 0.45 to 1 ug, was put through reverse transcription using random hexamers. TCRdb used MiXCR to reprocess the immunoSEQ multiplex PCR reads, holding one entry per CDR3 protein. The table includes 200,000 to 250,000 distinct CDR3 sequences, roughly 95% detected once. Specimen: CD4+ T cells from PBMCs. The receptors stem from a human donor with multiple sclerosis.

The CDR3 coding sequence is TGTGCCAGTAGTATGCGGGAGGGCCTTGGCAATGAGCAGTTCTTC. Translation: CASSMREGLGNEQFF. This chain joins TRBV19 and TRBJ2-1; TRBD2 agrees at 9 bases. This CDR3 has 15 residues. The germline V gene encodes CDR1 LNHDA and CDR2 SQIVND (reference sequence). The ends lost 3 bases at V and 6 bases at J; junction bases unmatched: 6.

The rearrangement links TRBV5-1 to TRBJ1-1; no reliable D call. Germline CDR1 reads SGHRS; CDR2 reads YFSETQ. The CDR3 contains 15 residues. Trimming shortened V by 2 bases and J by 2 bases, and 13 bases separated the two germline ends. CDR3 DNA sequence: TGCGCCAGCAGCTTAAAAGGACGGGAAAACACTGAAGCTTTCTTT. Translating it yields CASSLKGRENTEAFF.

This clonotype was observed once. This chain joins TRBV5-1 and TRBJ1-6, with TRBD1 matching 9 bases. From germline, CDR1 is SGHRS and CDR2 YFSETQ. This CDR3 comprises 13 residues. V lost 4 bases, J lost 10 bases, and 3 bases stayed unmatched. The CDR3 loop is CASSQDRGSPLHF. The CDR3 DNA follows: TGCGCCAGCAGCCAGGACAGGGGATCACCCCTCCACTTT.

For the CDR3, the DNA is TGTGCCAGCAGTGAACCTCTAGCGGGACGGGAGCAGTACGTC. Its translation is CASSEPLAGREQYV. The chain employs TRBV2 and TRBJ2-7, with TRBD2 identical over 9 bases. CDR3 length: 14 amino acids. Germline V CDR1 and CDR2: SNHLY, FYNNEI. The V segment lost 2 bases and the J segment 7 bases; nucleotides outside the gene matches: 6.